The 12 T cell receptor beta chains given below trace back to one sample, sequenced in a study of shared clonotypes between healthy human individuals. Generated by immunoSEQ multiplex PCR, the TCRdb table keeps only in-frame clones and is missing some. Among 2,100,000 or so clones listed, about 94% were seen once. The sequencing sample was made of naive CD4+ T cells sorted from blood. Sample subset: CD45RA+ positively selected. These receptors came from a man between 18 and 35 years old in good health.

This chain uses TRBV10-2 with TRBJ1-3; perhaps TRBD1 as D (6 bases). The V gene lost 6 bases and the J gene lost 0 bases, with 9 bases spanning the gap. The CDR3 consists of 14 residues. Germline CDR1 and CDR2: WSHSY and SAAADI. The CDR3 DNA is TGCGCCAGCAGCAGGGGTTTCTCTGGAAACACCATATATTTT. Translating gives CASSRGFSGNTIYF.

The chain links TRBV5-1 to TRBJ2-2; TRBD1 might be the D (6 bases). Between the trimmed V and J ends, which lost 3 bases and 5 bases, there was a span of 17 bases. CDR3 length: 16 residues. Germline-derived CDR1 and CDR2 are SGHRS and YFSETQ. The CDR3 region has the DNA TGCGCCAGCAGCTCTACAGGGTCAAGCCCGACCGGGGAGCTGTTTTTT. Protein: CASSSTGSSPTGELFF. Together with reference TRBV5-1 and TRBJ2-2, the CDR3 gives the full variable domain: KAGVTQTPRYLIKTRGQQVTLSCSPISGHRSVSWYQQTPGQGLQFLFEYFSETQRNKGNFPGRFSGRQFSNSRSEMNVSTLELGDSALYLCASSSTGSSPTGELFFGEGSRLTVL.

CDR3: CASSLLQSNSPLHF. The DNA of the CDR3 is TGTGCCAGCAGCTTATTACAGAGTAATTCACCCCTCCACTTT. The chain carries TRBV11-2 and TRBJ1-6; D remains unclear. The CDR3 length is 14 residues. V lost 2 bases, J lost 6 bases, and 8 bases lay in between. CDR1 and CDR2 (germline): SGHAT, FQNNGV.

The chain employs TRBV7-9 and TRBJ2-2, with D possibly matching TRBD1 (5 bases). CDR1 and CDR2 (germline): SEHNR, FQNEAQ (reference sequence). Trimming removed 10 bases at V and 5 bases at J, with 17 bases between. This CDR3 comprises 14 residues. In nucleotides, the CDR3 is TGTGCCATCACAAATCGTTCAGGGACCGGGGAGCTGTTTTTT. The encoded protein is CAITNRSGTGELFF.

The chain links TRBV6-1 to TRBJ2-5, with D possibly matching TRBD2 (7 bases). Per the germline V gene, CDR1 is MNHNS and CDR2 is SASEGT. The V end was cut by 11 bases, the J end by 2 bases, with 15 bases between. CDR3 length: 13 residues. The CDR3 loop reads CALREGGQETQYF. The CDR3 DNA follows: TGTGCCCTTAGGGAGGGGGGACAAGAGACCCAGTACTTC.

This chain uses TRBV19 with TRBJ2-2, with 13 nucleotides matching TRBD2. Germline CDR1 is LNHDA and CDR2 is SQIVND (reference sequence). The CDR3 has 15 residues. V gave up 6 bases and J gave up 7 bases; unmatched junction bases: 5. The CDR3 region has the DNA TGTGCCAGTAGGTGGACTAGCGGGGGTAGCGGGGAGCTGTTTTTT. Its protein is CASRWTSGGSGELFF.

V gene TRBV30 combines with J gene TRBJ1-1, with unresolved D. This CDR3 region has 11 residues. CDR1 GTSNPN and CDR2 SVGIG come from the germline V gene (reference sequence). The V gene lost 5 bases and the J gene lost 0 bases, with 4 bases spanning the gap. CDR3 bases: TGTGCCTGGCTCGTGAACACTGAAGCTTTCTTT. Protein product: CAWLVNTEAFF. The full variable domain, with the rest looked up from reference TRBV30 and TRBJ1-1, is SQTIHQWPATLVQPVGSPLSLECTVEGTSNPNLYWYRQAAGRGLQLLFYSVGIGQISSEVPQNLSASRPQDRQFILSSKKLLLSDSGFYLCAWLVNTEAFFGQGTRLTVV.

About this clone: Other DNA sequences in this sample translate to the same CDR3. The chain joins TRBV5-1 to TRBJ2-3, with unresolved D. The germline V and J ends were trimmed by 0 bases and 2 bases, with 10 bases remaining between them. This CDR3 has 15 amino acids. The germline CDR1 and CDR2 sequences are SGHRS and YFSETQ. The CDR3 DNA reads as TGCGCCAGCAGCTTGGGAGGAAGGGACACAGATACGCAGTATTTT. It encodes CASSLGGRDTDTQYF.

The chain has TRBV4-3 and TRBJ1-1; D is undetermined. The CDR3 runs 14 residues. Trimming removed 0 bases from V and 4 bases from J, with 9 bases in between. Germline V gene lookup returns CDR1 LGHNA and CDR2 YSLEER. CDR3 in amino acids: CASSQDYGGTEAFF. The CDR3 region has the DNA TGCGCCAGCAGCCAAGATTACGGTGGCACTGAAGCTTTCTTT.

CDR3 nucleotides: TGTGCCAGCAGCCTTAACAGGGGACGGCAGCCCCAGCATTTT. Translating gives CASSLNRGRQPQHF. The gene calls are TRBV28 and TRBJ1-5; 7 bases align to TRBD1. Germline CDR1 and CDR2: MDHEN and SYDVKM. The junction had 9 bases not matched to a gene; V was cut back by 6 bases and J by 7 bases. This CDR3 has 14 residues.

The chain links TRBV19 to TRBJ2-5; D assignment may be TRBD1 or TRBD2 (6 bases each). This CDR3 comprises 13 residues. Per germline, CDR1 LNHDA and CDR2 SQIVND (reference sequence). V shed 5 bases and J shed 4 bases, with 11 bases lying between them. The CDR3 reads CASSRGRLETQYF. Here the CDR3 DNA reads TGTGCCAGTAGTCGGGGGCGCCTAGAGACCCAGTACTTC.

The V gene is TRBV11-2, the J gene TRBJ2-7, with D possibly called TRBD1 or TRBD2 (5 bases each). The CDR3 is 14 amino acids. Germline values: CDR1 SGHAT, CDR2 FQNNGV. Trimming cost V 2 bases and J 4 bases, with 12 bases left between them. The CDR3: CASSLNQGPYEQYF. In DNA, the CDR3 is TGTGCCAGCAGCTTAAATCAGGGACCTTACGAGCAGTACTTC.